This T cell receptor (beta chain) emerged from a study of T cell repertoires in cytomegalovirus infection. Study information: CMV infection together with matching HLA type was indicated by public TCR beta signatures.

MiXCR was run by TCRdb on the reads, yielding one entry per CDR3 protein. This sample carries around 430,000 distinct CDR3 sequences, about 44% of them seen once, and the ten largest clones take 35% to 50%. A note on this clonotype: Its antigen is not identified.

Trimming shortened V by 7 bases and J by 13 bases, and 19 bases separated the two germline ends. The CDR3 length is 12 residues. Germline CDR1 is SGHVS and CDR2 is FQNEAQ. The source material was cultured PBMCs, sampled from culture after CMV antigen stimulation. This TCR derives from a human donor in good health (CMV status not recorded). Some clones in this sample may be carry-over from other donors' samples. The chain recombines TRBV7-8 with TRBJ1-1; D remains ambiguous. In nucleotides, the CDR3 is TGTGCCAGCACCCTTAGTGGGCGGAAGCTTTTCTTT. Translation gives CASTLSGRKLFF.